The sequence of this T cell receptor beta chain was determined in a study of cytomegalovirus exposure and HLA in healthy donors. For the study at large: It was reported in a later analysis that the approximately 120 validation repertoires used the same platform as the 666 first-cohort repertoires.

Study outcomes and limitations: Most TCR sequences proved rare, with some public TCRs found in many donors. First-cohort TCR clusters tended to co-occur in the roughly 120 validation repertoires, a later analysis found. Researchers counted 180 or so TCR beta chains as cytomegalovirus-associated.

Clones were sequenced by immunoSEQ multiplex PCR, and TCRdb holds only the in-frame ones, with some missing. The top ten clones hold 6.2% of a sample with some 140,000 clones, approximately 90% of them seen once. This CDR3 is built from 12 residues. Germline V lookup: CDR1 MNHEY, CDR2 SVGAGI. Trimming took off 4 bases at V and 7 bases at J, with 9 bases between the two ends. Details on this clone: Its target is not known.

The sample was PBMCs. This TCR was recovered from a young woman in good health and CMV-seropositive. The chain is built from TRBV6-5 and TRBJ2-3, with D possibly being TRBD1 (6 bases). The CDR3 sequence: CASSSGQHTQYF. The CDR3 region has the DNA TGTGCCAGCAGTTCAGGACAGCATACGCAGTATTTT.